Listed below are T cell receptor beta chains from one sample, sequenced in a study of early stage breast cancer tumors. TCRdb keeps only in-frame clones here, not all; method: immunoSEQ multiplex PCR. The sample carries about 51,000 clones, 78% recorded once. Specimen: blood. The receptors shown here come from a person in their forties with breast cancer. The CDR3 runs from the conserved cysteine through the conserved F or W. Fields, in order: D gene, J gene, clone size, V gene, CDR3 DNA, CDR3 protein. D genes are given only for firm matches. Only part of the rows carry a size: once, few, many, or a class if the clone is expanded.

>NA|TRBJ1-5|few|TRBV10-3
TGTGCCATCAGTGATCAGGGGCGTCAGCCCCAGCATTTT
CAISDQGRQPQHF
>NA|TRBJ1-2|few|TRBV30
TGTGCCTGGAATGACGGTGTCTATGGCTACACCTTC
CAWNDGVYGYTF
>TRBD2|TRBJ2-5|NA|TRBV2
TGTGCCAGCAGACCCGGGACTAGCGGGAGGCAGGAGACCCAGTACTTC
CASRPGTSGRQETQYF
>NA|TRBJ1-1|NA|TRBV11-2
TGTGCCAGCAGCTTAGGGGCGAAGAGGAACACTGAAGCTTTCTTT
CASSLGAKRNTEAFF
>NA|TRBJ2-5|NA|TRBV5-1
TGCGCCAGCAGCTTCCAAACAGGGACCCAAGAGACCCAGTACTTC
CASSFQTGTQETQYF
>TRBD1|TRBJ2-3|NA|TRBV10-3
TGTGCCATCAGTGACCCAGGGGGCAAGGGCACAGATACGCAGTATTTT
CAISDPGGKGTDTQYF
>NA|TRBJ2-3|once|TRBV4-2
TGTGCCAGCAGCCAAGAGGAACGGGGCACAGATACGCAGTATTTT
CASSQEERGTDTQYF
>NA|TRBJ2-5|NA|TRBV2
TGTGCCAGCAGCCAGCCGATGGGTCAAGAGACCCAGTACTTC
CASSQPMGQETQYF
>NA|TRBJ2-5|NA|TRBV18
TGTGCCAGCTCACCGCCTCAGGGCTTCCAAGAGACCCAGTACTTC
CASSPPQGFQETQYF
>TRBD1|TRBJ1-1|few|TRBV30
TGTGCCTGGAGTACAGGGGGAATGAACACTGAAGCTTTCTTT
CAWSTGGMNTEAFF
>NA|TRBJ2-1|medium-sized|TRBV5-4
TGTGCCAGCAGCTCCGGGGTGGTTTACAATGAGCAGTTCTTC
CASSSGVVYNEQFF
>NA|TRBJ2-1|NA|TRBV29-1
TGCAGCGCTAACGTCGGGAGTGGTGAGCAGTTCTTC
CSANVGSGEQFF
>NA|TRBJ2-1|NA|TRBV6-5
TGTGCCAGCAGTTACGGGGTGAGCTCCTACAATGAGCAGTTCTTC
CASSYGVSSYNEQFF
>TRBD1|TRBJ1-2|NA|TRBV4-2
TGTGCCAGCAGCCCCGGGACAGGGGATTACTATGGCTACACCTTC
CASSPGTGDYYGYTF
>TRBD1|TRBJ2-7|NA|TRBV28
TGTGCCAGCAGTTTAAGGACAGGAGGCGAGCAGTACTTC
CASSLRTGGEQYF
>NA|TRBJ1-2|few|TRBV19
TGTGCCAGTAGTGGAACAGGCATCTATGGCTACACCTTC
CASSGTGIYGYTF
>TRBD2|TRBJ2-1|NA|TRBV11-3
TGTGCCAGCAGCCCGAGACTAGCGGGGTACAATGAGCAGTTCTTC
CASSPRLAGYNEQFF
>NA|TRBJ2-5|NA|TRBV19
TGTGCCAGTACGTCACGGGGCTATGAGACCCAGTACTTC
CASTSRGYETQYF
>NA|TRBJ1-4|NA|TRBV4-1
TGCGCCAGCAGCCAAGGGAGGATGACAGGAGAGAATGAAAAACTGTTTTTT
CASSQGRMTGENEKLFF
>TRBD2|TRBJ2-7|NA|TRBV4-2
TGTGCCAGCAGCACATCCGAGACTAGCGGGAGCTACGAGCAGTACTTC
CASSTSETSGSYEQYF
>NA|TRBJ2-7|NA|TRBV12-5
TGTGCTAGTGGTTTGTGCGCCCAGCCGAACCGGGATTTTCACTACGAGCAGTACTTC
CASGLCAQPNRDFHYEQYF
>NA|TRBJ2-6|NA|TRBV19
TGTGCCAGTAGTATTGACCCGACTGGGGCCAACGTCCTGACTTTC
CASSIDPTGANVLTF
>NA|TRBJ2-7|NA|TRBV6-1
TGTGCCGGGGCAAGTGCGTCGGCCTACGAGCAGTACTTC
CAGASASAYEQYF